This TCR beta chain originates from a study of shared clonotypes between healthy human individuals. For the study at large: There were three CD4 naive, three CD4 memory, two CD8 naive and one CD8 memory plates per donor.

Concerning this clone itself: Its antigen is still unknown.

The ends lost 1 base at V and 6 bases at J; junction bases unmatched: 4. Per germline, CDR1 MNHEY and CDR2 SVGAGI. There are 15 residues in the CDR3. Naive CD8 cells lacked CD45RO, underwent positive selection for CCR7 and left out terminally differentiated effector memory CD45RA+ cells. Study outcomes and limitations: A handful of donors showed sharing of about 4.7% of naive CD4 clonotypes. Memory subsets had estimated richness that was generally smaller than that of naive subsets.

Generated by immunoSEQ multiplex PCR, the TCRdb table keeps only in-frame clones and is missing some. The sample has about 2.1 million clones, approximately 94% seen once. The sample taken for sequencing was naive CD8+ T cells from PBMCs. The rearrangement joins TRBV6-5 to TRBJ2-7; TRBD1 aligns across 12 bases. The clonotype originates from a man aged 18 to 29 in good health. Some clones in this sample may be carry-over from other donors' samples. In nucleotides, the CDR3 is TGTGCCAGCAGTTACTTAGGGACAGGGGGCGGCGAGCAGTACTTC. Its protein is CASSYLGTGGGEQYF.